One T cell receptor beta chain is described in this entry. What it binds is not known. Per the germline V gene, CDR1 is SGHTA and CDR2 is FQGTGA. CDR3 length: 15 residues. The trim removed 2 bases at V and 2 bases at J, leaving 2 bases unmatched. The sample comes from a study of T cell responses to AZD1222 COVID-19 vaccine. About the study: Second-dose schedules of about 4 or about 12 weeks were combined.

The data were produced by immunoSEQ multiplex PCR, yet TCRdb's version contains in-frame clones alone and is incomplete. The sample gives over 100,000 clones, 75% to 90% of which show up once; roughly a sixth is in the top ten. General study findings and limits: Spike-spanning, vaccine-associated CD4 TCRs were dominant at 160-218 and 743-854. Among those given AZD1222, only five or six were seropositive at baseline.

This chain uses TRBV7-3 with TRBJ1-5; 8 bases align to TRBD1. The source material was peripheral blood, sampled on day 0 of AZD1222 vaccination. This receptor was taken from an adult in good health. In DNA, the CDR3 is TGTGCCAGCAGCTTATCAGGGGGCGGCAATCAGCCCCAGCATTTT. Amino acids: CASSLSGGGNQPQHF.